The 29 T cell receptor beta chains below come from one sample, sequenced in a study of T cells in Graves' hyperthyroidism and ophthalmopathy. Template material for amplifying TCR beta CDR3 regions consisted of RNA transcripts. The HTBI primer set served for first-round RT-PCR of the TCR CDR3. One entry per CDR3 protein, called by TCRdb with MiXCR from the multiplex PCR reads. The sample contains some 510,000 distinct CDR3 sequences, 20% of which appear only once. The sequenced sample was blood. The origin of the receptors is a man between 18 and 35 years old with Graves' hyperthyroidism.

This clonotype came up once. This chain connects TRBV11-1 to TRBJ1-2; the D gene is possibly TRBD1 (6 bases). The germline gives CDR1 SGHAT, CDR2 FQDESV (reference sequence). The CDR3 has 16 amino acids. V was trimmed by 5 bases and J by 6 bases, leaving 22 bases between them. The CDR3 DNA follows: TGTGCCAGCAGCCTTAGGGGTCCAACAGGGAGGAATGGCTACACCTTC. Amino acids: CASSLRGPTGRNGYTF. Full variable domain (rest looked up from reference TRBV11-1 and TRBJ1-2): EAEVAQSPRYKITEKSQAVAFWCDPISGHATLYWYRQILGQGPELLVQFQDESVVDDSQLPKDRFSAERLKGVDSTLKIQPAELGDSAMYLCASSLRGPTGRNGYTFGSGTRLTVV.

This clonotype has just a few counts. The chain has TRBV19 and TRBJ1-5; the match to TRBD1 covers 7 bases. The CDR3 loop spans 14 amino acids. Germline CDR1 LNHDA, CDR2 SQIVND (reference sequence). V was clipped by 2 bases and J by 7 bases; unmatched bases: 5. The CDR3 coding sequence is TGTGCCAGTAGTATATGGGACAGTGAGCAGCCCCAGCATTTT. This gives the protein CASSIWDSEQPQHF.

This clonotype has ten or more counts. The rearrangement joins TRBV7-9 to TRBJ2-2; D remains unclear. The ends were cut back, 5 bases at V and 5 bases at J, with 15 bases in the middle. The CDR3 runs 15 residues. The germline gives CDR1 SEHNR, CDR2 FQNEAQ (reference sequence). The chain's CDR3 is CASSAGVSRTGELFF. DNA for the CDR3: TGTGCCAGCAGCGCAGGCGTCAGCCGGACCGGGGAGCTGTTTTTT.

In this sample, this clonotype turned up many times. The chain links TRBV2 to TRBJ1-2; TRBD1 might be the D (5 bases). CDR3 length: 14 amino acids. The germline V gene encodes CDR1 SNHLY and CDR2 FYNNEI. Trimming took off 2 bases at V and 4 bases at J, with 11 bases between the two ends. CDR3 in DNA: TGTGCCAGCAGTGAAACGGGGGGAGGCTATGGCTACACCTTC. This sequence encodes CASSETGGGYGYTF.

This clonotype was detected ten times or more. V is TRBV28 and J is TRBJ2-4; D may be TRBD1 (5 bases). The CDR3 has 13 residues. V was shortened by 9 bases and J by 0 bases, with 9 bases between the two germline ends. CDR1 MDHEN and CDR2 SYDVKM come from the germline V gene. The CDR3 is CASIDRAKNIQYF. The DNA of the CDR3 is TGTGCCAGTATCGACAGAGCCAAAAACATTCAGTACTTC.

This clonotype was counted a few times. The J gene is TRBJ2-7, the V gene TRBV6-5; TRBD1 aligns across 11 bases. This CDR3 contains 17 residues. From germline, CDR1 is MNHEY and CDR2 SVGAGI. V lost 1 base to trimming and J lost 0 bases; unmatched junction nucleotides: 5. CDR3 DNA: TGTGCCAGCAGTTACTTGTCCGGGACAGGGGGCTCCTACGAGCAGTACTTC. This gives the protein CASSYLSGTGGSYEQYF.

The chain has TRBV28 and TRBJ1-5, with a weak D call TRBD1 (5 bases). Trimming removed 3 bases from V and 2 bases from J, with 14 bases in between. The CDR3 consists of 16 residues. The germline gives CDR1 MDHEN, CDR2 SYDVKM. The CDR3 region is CASSFGRKGGNQPQHF. DNA for the CDR3: TGTGCCAGCAGTTTTGGCAGGAAAGGGGGCAATCAGCCCCAGCATTTT.

This clonotype appeared many times. This chain joins TRBV15 and TRBJ1-2; D ambiguous. CDR3 length equals 13 residues. Trimming stripped 3 bases from V and 7 bases from J, with 12 bases between. From germline, CDR1 is LNHNV and CDR2 YYDKDF (reference sequence). This CDR3 is CATSRDGRGGYTF. Written as DNA, the CDR3 is TGTGCCACCAGCAGGGATGGGCGAGGTGGCTACACCTTC.

V gene TRBV10-3 combines with J gene TRBJ1-2; 8 bases line up with TRBD1. The V gene's germline CDR1 is ENHRY and CDR2 SYGVKD. The V and J ends lost 3 bases and 8 bases, in that order; junction bases with no gene match: 8. This CDR3 has 14 residues. The CDR3 DNA sequence: TGTGCCATCAGTGACGGACAGGGTACGAGGGGCTACACCTTC. Translating gives CAISDGQGTRGYTF.

This chain uses TRBV7-9 with TRBJ2-5, with unresolved D. The CDR3 is 14 residues long. The V and J ends lost 6 bases and 2 bases respectively, with 13 bases between them. CDR1 and CDR2 from the germline V gene are SEHNR and FQNEAQ (reference sequence). CDR3 amino acids: CASSRTAVQETQYF. The CDR3 DNA is TGTGCCAGCAGTCGCACAGCAGTTCAAGAGACCCAGTACTTC.

The table lists this clonotype with many counts. V is TRBV30 and J is TRBJ1-2; TRBD1 might be the D (5 bases). Per the germline V gene, CDR1 is GTSNPN and CDR2 is SVGIG (reference sequence). V shed 2 bases and J shed 8 bases, with 15 bases lying between them. The CDR3 runs 13 residues. DNA for the CDR3: TGTGCCTGGAGTTACAGGTGGATGGAGGGCTACACCTTC. Its translation: CAWSYRWMEGYTF.

This clonotype was found a few times. Just one base apart from a much larger clone, this may be a read error. This chain uses TRBV4-1 with TRBJ2-5; 7 bases match TRBD2. The CDR3 spans 13 residues. Germline V gene lookup returns CDR1 MGHRA and CDR2 YSYEKL. This CDR3 reads CASSRGGVETKYF. The CDR3 DNA reads as TGCGCCAGCAGCCGGGGGGGGGTCGAGACCAAGTACTTC.

This clonotype was counted only a few times. The CDR3 protein is CASSPTRGTGELFF. DNA for the CDR3: TGTGCCAGCAGCCCGACACGAGGGACCGGGGAGCTGTTTTTT. V gene TRBV5-5 combines with J gene TRBJ2-2; a weak D match, TRBD2 (5 bases). This CDR3 comprises 14 residues. Germline CDR1 SGHKS, CDR2 YYEKEE (reference sequence). Trimming stripped 4 bases from V and 5 bases from J, with 12 bases between. Complete variable domain (other parts from reference TRBV5-5 and TRBJ2-2): DAGVTQSPTHLIKTRGQQVTLRCSPISGHKSVSWYQQVLGQGPQFIFQYYEKEERGRGNFPDRFSARQFPNYSSELNVNALLLGDSALYLCASSPTRGTGELFFGEGSRLTVL.

V gene TRBV12-3 or TRBV12-4 combines with J gene TRBJ2-2; TRBD1 matches at 9 bases. CDR3 size: 14 residues. With 3 bases clipped from V and 8 bases from J, the junction kept 4 bases outside the gene matches. The CDR3 nucleotides read TGTGCCAGCAGTTTGTGGGACAGGGTAGGGGAGCTGTTTTTT. This sequence encodes CASSLWDRVGELFF.

The V gene is TRBV7-8, the J gene TRBJ1-1; possible D gene TRBD1, 6 bases. This CDR3 has 18 residues. V lost 5 bases and J 1 base, leaving 23 bases between the germline ends. Germline CDR1 SGHVS, CDR2 FQNEAQ. The CDR3 region has the DNA TGTGCCAGCAGCCCGGGGGCGGGGCTACGAATGTGGAACACTGAAGCTTTCTTT. Translated, it gives CASSPGAGLRMWNTEAFF. The full variable domain, rest sourced from reference TRBV7-8 and TRBJ1-1, is GAGVSQSPRYKVAKRGQDVALRCDPISGHVSLFWYQQALGQGPEFLTYFQNEAQLDKSGLPSDRFFAERPEGSVSTLKIQRTQQEDSAVYLCASSPGAGLRMWNTEAFFGQGTRLTVV.

V gene TRBV2 combines with J gene TRBJ2-2; D may be TRBD1 (5 bases). Trimming cost V 6 bases and J 5 bases, with 13 bases left between them. Per germline, CDR1 SNHLY and CDR2 FYNNEI. This CDR3 contains 14 residues. The CDR3 spells CASSRVLNTGELFF. Here the CDR3 DNA reads TGTGCCAGCAGCAGGGTCTTGAATACCGGGGAGCTGTTTTTT.

The sample holds one count of this clonotype. This chain links TRBV6-5 with TRBJ1-5, with D hard to call. This CDR3 is built from 14 residues. V lost 0 bases to trimming and J lost 5 bases, with 8 bases between them. Germline loops: CDR1 MNHEY, CDR2 SVGAGI. CDR3 loop: CASSYSGSDQPQHF. In nucleotides, the CDR3 is TGTGCCAGCAGTTACTCAGGGAGCGATCAGCCCCAGCATTTT.

The gene calls are TRBV5-5 and TRBJ2-5; a weak D match, TRBD1 (6 bases). The CDR3 contains 14 residues. The ends were cut back, 6 bases at V and 5 bases at J, with 17 bases in the middle. The germline CDR1 and CDR2 sequences are SGHKS and YYEKEE (reference sequence). The CDR3 coding sequence is TGTGCCAGCATCCGGGACACTGGGGGTGAGACCCAGTACTTC. It is translated as CASIRDTGGETQYF.

The rearrangement joins TRBV12-3 or TRBV12-4 to TRBJ2-5; TRBD1 aligns across 8 bases. Germline trimming cut 6 bases from V and 3 bases from J; bases unmatched to any gene: 6. CDR3 length: 14 residues. This chain's CDR3 is CASRQGAREETQYF. CDR3 nucleotides: TGTGCCAGCAGGCAGGGGGCCAGGGAAGAGACCCAGTACTTC.

There are many counts of this clonotype. This chain joins TRBV11-2 and TRBJ2-5; TRBD2 is a possible D gene (5 bases). The CDR3 sequence is 15 residues long. V gave up 6 bases and J gave up 5 bases, with 19 bases separating them. The germline V gene has CDR1 SGHAT and CDR2 FQNNGV. The CDR3 DNA sequence: TGTGCCAGCAGTCCCACTGCGCGGGTACGGGAGACCCAGTACTTC. It translates to CASSPTARVRETQYF.

The J gene is TRBJ2-2, the V gene TRBV4-1, with D unclear. Trimming took off 0 bases at V and 7 bases at J, with 15 bases between the two ends. The germline V gene has CDR1 MGHRA and CDR2 YSYEKL. The CDR3 has 16 amino acids. The CDR3 DNA sequence: TGCGCCAGCAGCCAAGATGGCGGCTTACCGGACGGGGAGCTGTTTTTT. It translates to CASSQDGGLPDGELFF.

This clonotype was seen ten or more times. This chain connects TRBV15 to TRBJ1-1, with D possibly matching TRBD1 (6 bases). Looked up from germline, CDR1 is LNHNV and CDR2 is YYDKDF (reference sequence). The CDR3 has 15 residues. With 5 bases removed from V and 4 bases from J, the gap between germline ends came to 17 bases. The CDR3 bases are TGTGCCACCAGCGCCAAGTCAGGGGTCCGCACTGAAGCTTTCTTT. The encoded protein is CATSAKSGVRTEAFF.

The sample holds many counts of this clonotype. V usage is TRBV19 and J usage is TRBJ1-2; 9 bases agree with TRBD1. CDR3 size: 12 residues. Unmatched junction bases numbered 11, after V lost 11 bases and J lost 10 bases. From germline, CDR1 is LNHDA and CDR2 SQIVND (reference sequence). The CDR3 loop reads CAAGQGEWDYTF. CDR3 sequence (DNA): TGTGCCGCGGGACAGGGAGAGTGGGACTACACCTTC. The complete variable domain, with remaining parts taken from reference TRBV19 and TRBJ1-2, reads DGGITQSPKYLFRKEGQNVTLSCEQNLNHDAMYWYRQDPGQGLRLIYYSQIVNDFQKGDIAEGYSVSREKKESFPLTVTSAQKNPTAFYLCAAGQGEWDYTFGSGTRLTVV.

This chain connects TRBV12-3 or TRBV12-4 to TRBJ1-2; no clear D. V dropped 4 bases and J dropped 6 bases, with 9 bases sitting between them. The CDR3 contains 12 residues. The CDR3 protein is CASSSGFHGYTF. The CDR3 region has the DNA TGTGCCAGCAGTTCCGGGTTCCATGGCTACACCTTC.

The rearrangement links TRBV28 to TRBJ2-7; 7 bases map to TRBD2. CDR1 is MDHEN, CDR2 SYDVKM, per germline. V lost 3 bases, J lost 2 bases, and 4 bases stayed unmatched. CDR3 length: 14 residues. The CDR3 nucleotides are TGTGCCAGCAGTTTTCGCGGGAGCGCCTACGAGCAGTACTTC. Protein product: CASSFRGSAYEQYF.

This clonotype was recorded a few times. J is TRBJ2-2 and V is TRBV6-1; tentatively, D is TRBD2 (6 bases). Germline CDR1 reads MNHNS; CDR2 reads SASEGT. The CDR3 has 15 amino acids. Trimming cost V 4 bases and J 4 bases, with 13 bases left between them. The chain's CDR3 is CASSGRGDRTGELFF. The CDR3, as DNA: TGTGCCAGCAGTGGGAGGGGAGATCGCACCGGGGAGCTGTTTTTT.

At least ten counts were recorded for this clonotype. The V and J genes are TRBV6-1 and TRBJ1-1; TRBD1 matches 10 bases. The germline gives CDR1 MNHNS, CDR2 SASEGT. This CDR3 spans 15 amino acids. Trimming at V came to 6 bases and at J to 5 bases, leaving 9 bases not matched to a gene. CDR3: CASSRDRGRRTEAFF. In DNA, the CDR3 is TGTGCCAGCAGCCGGGACAGGGGTAGGAGGACTGAAGCTTTCTTT.

This clonotype was counted at least ten times. The V gene is TRBV20-1, the J gene TRBJ1-2; D ambiguous. The CDR3 has 14 residues. CDR1 DFQATT and CDR2 SNEGSKA come from the germline V gene (reference sequence). V lost 3 bases to trimming and J lost 4 bases, with 15 bases between them. The CDR3: CSASDDPGLYGYTF. CDR3 nucleotides: TGCAGTGCTAGTGATGACCCGGGCCTCTATGGCTACACCTTC.

In regard to this clonotype: It is likely a read error, because the conserved phenylalanine at the end of the CDR3 is missing. The J gene is TRBJ1-2, the V gene TRBV19; 8 bases line up with TRBD1. Trimming at V came to 6 bases and at J to 6 bases, leaving 3 bases not matched to a gene. The CDR3 has 12 amino acids. CDR1 and CDR2 (germline): LNHDA, SQIVND (reference sequence). The CDR3 DNA reads TGTGCCAGTAGGCCAGGGGGCCATGGCTACACCTCC. It translates to CASRPGGHGYTS.